This TCR beta chain was retrieved from a study of CXCR4 blockade with PD-1 therapy in pancreatic cancer (dated by TCRdb to the late 2010s). A note on the overall study: Multiplex immunohistochemistry and TCRbeta immunosequencing of resected pancreatic ductal adenocarcinoma were combined in the study with ex vivo slice culture in which PD-1 and CXCR4 blockade were tested. To look at intratumoral heterogeneity, the researchers TCR-sequenced two geographically distinct regions from each of over five tumors. What the study reported, not specific to this receptor: Clonal expansion was observed in tumors, with a mean productive clonality of around 0.13 compared with 0.04 to 0.06 in healthy blood, but no correlation between clonality and survival was found. A strong correlation was found between the frequency of an amino acid clone and the number of distinct nucleotide rearrangements encoding that clone, which suggests convergent selection driven by common tumor antigens. Because only TCRbeta chains were sequenced, true antigen-specificity overlap among the convergent dominant clones remained unconfirmed, awaiting paired alpha-beta single-cell sequencing.

With regard to this clone: Its antigen target is currently unknown. Base qualities are not provided; no much larger clone lies one nucleotide away.

TCRbeta CDR3 regions were immunosequenced from extracted DNA using the immunoSEQ Assay at Adaptive Biotechnologies. The source study handled its data this way. To quantify the absolute abundance of each unique TCRbeta CDR3, sequences were collapsed and filtered. Clonality was calculated as 1 minus Pielou's evenness, with only productive in-frame rearrangements included in the computation. Regional overlap tracked the top 100 nucleotide rearrangements across paired samples, with Morisita index comparing paired versus unrelated samples. The immunoSEQ Rearrangement Details tool was used to assess convergence of nucleotide rearrangements onto identical amino acid sequences. TCRdb provides this immuneACCESS table in a form limited to in-frame rearrangements. Some clones are lacking; in checked studies, under half of them reflect an unresolved V gene, and why the rest are absent is not known. V and J calls plus clone size are reproduced from that table; the DNA served to infer D and trimming. This sample is represented by roughly 3,500 clones; more than 35% of them were singletons. 17% of the sample is taken by the ten largest.

The archived tumor blocks were obtained from patients to whom no neoadjuvant therapy had been administered before resection. The preserved-tissue arm of the study used a few dozen surgical resection samples from roughly 25 previously untreated pancreatic ductal adenocarcinoma patients. DNA for the resection arm was extracted from ten 5-micron curls of FFPE tumor lying next to the multiplex immunohistochemistry slide. The sequence was collected from a human donor with pancreatic ductal adenocarcinoma. The specimen sequenced was tumor tissue.

CDR3 reads: CASSPTLGGYNEQFF. The DNA is as follows: TGTGCCAGTAGTCCCACCCTCGGGGGTTACAATGAGCAGTTCTTC. The rearrangement joined TRBV19 to TRBJ2-1, with TRBD2 tentatively as D gene (6 bases match). Per the germline V gene (reference sequence), LNHDA is the CDR1 and SQIVND is the CDR2. V is cut by 5 bases and J by 4 bases, and the space between the germline ends is 15 bases. Counted from cysteine to phenylalanine, this CDR3 has 15 amino acids. Here the CDR3 DNA is all that survives: 45 bases in frame from base 1.